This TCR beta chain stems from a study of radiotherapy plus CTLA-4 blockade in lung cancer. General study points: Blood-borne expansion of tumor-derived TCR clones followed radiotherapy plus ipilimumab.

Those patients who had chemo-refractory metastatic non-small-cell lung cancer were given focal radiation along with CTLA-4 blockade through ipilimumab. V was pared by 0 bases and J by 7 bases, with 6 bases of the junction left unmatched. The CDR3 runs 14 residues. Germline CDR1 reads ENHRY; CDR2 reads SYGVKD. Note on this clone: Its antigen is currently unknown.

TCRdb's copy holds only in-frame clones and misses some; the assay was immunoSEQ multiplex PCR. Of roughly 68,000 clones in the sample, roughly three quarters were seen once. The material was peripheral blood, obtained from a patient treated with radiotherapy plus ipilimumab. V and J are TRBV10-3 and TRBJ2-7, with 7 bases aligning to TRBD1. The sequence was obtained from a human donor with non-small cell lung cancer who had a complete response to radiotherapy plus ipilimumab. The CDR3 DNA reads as TGTGCCATCAGTGAGTCCCGACAGGGAGAGGAGCAGTACTTC. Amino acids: CAISESRQGEEQYF.